This T cell receptor (beta chain) was retrieved from a study of cytomegalovirus exposure and HLA in healthy donors. Trimming took off 2 bases at V and 8 bases at J, with 19 bases between the two ends. Germline values: CDR1 MGHRA, CDR2 YSYEKL. The CDR3 is 15 amino acids. It was with 60 Vbeta and 13 Jbeta primers that the PCR ran. TCRdb keeps only in-frame clones here, not all; method: immunoSEQ multiplex PCR. The repertoire has roughly 160,000 clones, around 77% of them found once; the top ten carry 1.5% to 2%. Study-wide results and limits: According to reports, the classifier identified cytomegalovirus status with high specificity and sensitivity. Researchers catalogued approximately 170 TCR beta chains as cytomegalovirus-associated.

These donors counted as nominally healthy when sampled, but unrecorded immune exposures were likely. In its sample, this clone was seen a few times. The target antigen is unknown. The source material was PBMCs. This chain connects TRBV4-1 to TRBJ2-7; possibly TRBD2 for D (6 bases). The receptor was derived from a woman younger than 45 in good health and CMV-seronegative. DNA of the CDR3: TGCGCCAGCAGCCAATTCCAAACTCGGGAGCCCAAGCAGTACTTC. It yields the protein CASSQFQTREPKQYF.